A single sample is the source of the 25 T cell receptor beta chains below, sequenced in a study of blood T cells in healthy people across ages. Then a second PCR, running roughly 6 to 12 cycles, was carried out with a sample-barcoded 5' primer and a J-beta primer mix. Using its own MiXCR run on the 5' RACE reads, TCRdb lists one record per CDR3 protein. Here the sample spans 710,000 or so distinct CDR3 sequences, around a fifth being singletons. Sample: blood. These receptors were taken from a man between 65 and 85 years old in good health.

The chain carries TRBV5-1 and TRBJ1-3; weak D call: TRBD1 (6 bases). Trimming pared 4 bases from V and 4 bases from J, leaving 18 bases between. The CDR3 covers 16 residues. Germline V gives CDR1 SGHRS, CDR2 YFSETQ. CDR3 coding DNA: TGCGCCAGCAGCCAACACCAACAGGGTCCAGGAAACACCATATATTTT. Amino acid sequence: CASSQHQQGPGNTIYF.

The chain recombines TRBV4-2 with TRBJ1-5; tentative D call: TRBD1 (6 bases). The CDR3 is 16 residues long. Germline loops: CDR1 LGHNA, CDR2 YNFKEQ. Deletions cut 0 bases from V and 3 bases from J, with 12 bases between. The CDR3, as DNA: TGTGCCAGCAGCCAAGACGGGGGCGCCGACAATCAGCCCCAGCATTTT. It translates to CASSQDGGADNQPQHF.

Turning to this clonotype: The junction and the germline gene differ at one end; a read error may be behind it. The CDR3: CASSRPLTIGTRRETQYF. The CDR3 DNA reads TGTGCCAGCAGCCGACCGCTCACCATTGGGACTAGACGGGAGACCCAGTACTTT. The gene calls are TRBV7-8 and TRBJ2-3, with 8 bases matching TRBD2. The CDR3 extends over 18 amino acids. The V gene's germline CDR1 is SGHVS and CDR2 FQNEAQ.

This clonotype was recorded a few times. The rearrangement joins TRBV12-3 or TRBV12-4 to TRBJ2-5, with TRBD1 matching 7 bases. This CDR3 region has 15 residues. V shed 3 bases and J 5 bases; nucleotides not matched to a gene: 9. CDR3 nucleotide sequence: TGTGCCAGCAGTTTGGCAGGGGGTGTATGGGAGACCCAGTACTTC. Translated, it gives CASSLAGGVWETQYF.

The rearrangement joins TRBV4-2 to TRBJ1-2; TRBD1 agrees at 9 bases. V gave up 3 bases and J gave up 4 bases; unmatched junction bases: 9. Germline lookup yields CDR1 LGHNA and CDR2 YNFKEQ. CDR3 length: 16 amino acids. In DNA, the CDR3 is TGTGCCAGCAGCCATCTCTTGGGACAGGGAGGCTATGGCTACACCTTC. Translated, it gives CASSHLLGQGGYGYTF.

This clonotype was observed a few times. The chain carries TRBV20-1 and TRBJ1-3; a possible D gene is TRBD1 (5 bases). CDR1 is DFQATT and CDR2 is SNEGSKA in the germline V gene (reference sequence). Trimming took 5 bases from V and 2 from J, leaving 16 bases between them. The CDR3 length is 15 residues. CDR3 coding DNA: TGCAGTGCTGCTCCAACTCAGGGAACTGGAAACACCATATATTTT. Translated, it gives CSAAPTQGTGNTIYF.

This chain joins TRBV5-1 and TRBJ2-5; D not certain. V was shortened by 0 bases and J by 1 base, with 7 bases between the two germline ends. Germline V lookup: CDR1 SGHRS, CDR2 YFSETQ. The CDR3 consists of 14 residues. The CDR3 DNA reads TGCGCCAGCAGCTTGGTGCCGTTCCAAGAGACCCAGTACTTC. Its protein is CASSLVPFQETQYF.

In its sample, this clonotype was seen a few times. This chain joins TRBV5-1 and TRBJ1-6, with D perhaps matching TRBD1 (5 bases). This CDR3 comprises 16 residues. CDR1 and CDR2 (germline): SGHRS, YFSETQ. V was cut by 4 bases and J by 7 bases, with 18 bases left in between. CDR3 in DNA: TGCGCCAGCAGCCAGGACTACGGGGCCTTCAATTCACCCCTCCACTTT. It specifies CASSQDYGAFNSPLHF.

At least ten counts were recorded for this clonotype. In DNA, the CDR3 is TGTGCCAGCAGCTTAGCCTTGGGGGGTTCCTACGAGCAGTACTTC. This sequence encodes CASSLALGGSYEQYF. This chain links TRBV7-9 with TRBJ2-7; D possibly corresponds to TRBD2 (6 bases). The CDR3 spans 15 residues. The V gene's germline CDR1 is SEHNR and CDR2 FQNEAQ (reference sequence). Trimming left V 0 bases short and J 1 base short, with 10 bases between.

The chain is built from TRBV19 and TRBJ1-1; the D is unclear. Per germline, CDR1 LNHDA and CDR2 SQIVND (reference sequence). V was clipped by 5 bases and J by 0 bases, with 7 bases between them. This CDR3 spans 13 amino acids. The CDR3: CASSQQMNTEAFF. The CDR3 DNA follows: TGTGCCAGTAGTCAACAGATGAACACTGAAGCTTTCTTT.

There are a few counts of this clonotype. V gene TRBV20-1 combines with J gene TRBJ1-1; D is possibly TRBD1 (5 bases). The germline V and J ends were trimmed by 0 bases and 6 bases, with 14 bases remaining between them. This CDR3 is built from 14 residues. Germline V gene sequence: CDR1 DFQATT, CDR2 SNEGSKA (reference sequence). The CDR3 region has the DNA TGCAGTGCTAGAGATAGACAGCTTGAGGCTGAAGCTTTCTTT. It encodes CSARDRQLEAEAFF.

CDR3 coding DNA: TGTGCCAGCAGTTTGGGCGAAGCGGGGTACACAGATACGCAGTATTTT. Translated: CASSLGEAGYTDTQYF. This sequence joins TRBV27 and TRBJ2-3, with TRBD2 matching over 7 bases. Germline V gene sequence: CDR1 MNHEY, CDR2 SMNVEV (reference sequence). V was pared by 3 bases and J by 2 bases, with 8 bases of the junction left unmatched. CDR3 length: 16 residues.

The V and J genes are TRBV20-1 and TRBJ2-3, with TRBD2 matching 7 bases. V dropped 5 bases and J dropped 4; count of bases not matched to a gene: 9. The CDR3 consists of 14 residues. The germline gives CDR1 DFQATT, CDR2 SNEGSKA (reference sequence). The CDR3 DNA sequence: TGCAGTGCTGGGCCCCGGACTAGTTCAGATACGCAGTATTTT. Translation: CSAGPRTSSDTQYF.

The chain has TRBV4-2 and TRBJ1-2; possible D gene TRBD1, 5 bases. Between the trimmed V and J ends, which lost 0 bases and 4 bases, there was a span of 15 bases. In germline, CDR1 is LGHNA, CDR2 YNFKEQ. The CDR3 runs 16 residues. CDR3 region: CASSQDGARYSYGYTF. CDR3 bases: TGTGCCAGCAGCCAAGATGGGGCAAGGTACTCCTATGGCTACACCTTC.

This chain joins TRBV12-3 or TRBV12-4 and TRBJ2-2, with TRBD1 matching over 7 bases. V lost 3 bases to trimming and J lost 1 base; unmatched junction nucleotides: 14. The CDR3 is made up of 19 amino acids. CDR3 protein: CASSFLIGQANLNTGELFF. The CDR3 DNA is TGTGCCAGCAGTTTTCTAATCGGACAGGCCAATTTGAACACCGGGGAGCTGTTTTTT.

This clonotype was counted only a few times. This rearrangement joins TRBV5-5 to TRBJ2-7, with 11 bases identical to TRBD1. The germline V gene has CDR1 SGHKS and CDR2 YYEKEE (reference sequence). This CDR3 region has 16 residues. V shed 5 bases, J shed 0 bases, and the junction held 7 bases outside the gene matches. In DNA form, the CDR3 reads TGTGCCAGCAGTTGGACAGGGGGCGAAAGCTCCTACGAGCAGTACGTC. It codes for CASSWTGGESSYEQYV.

This rearrangement joins TRBV7-6 to TRBJ2-7; a weak D match, TRBD1 (6 bases). The CDR3 runs 14 residues. V lost 5 bases to trimming and J lost 4 bases, with 15 bases between them. The V gene's germline CDR1 is SGHVS and CDR2 FNYEAQ. The CDR3 region has the DNA TGTGCCAGCAGCCCCGGGACAAGTCAATACGAGCAGTACTTC. Translation: CASSPGTSQYEQYF.

This clonotype was counted a few times. This chain connects TRBV7-9 to TRBJ2-5, with D maybe TRBD1 (6 bases). The CDR3 consists of 16 residues. CDR1 and CDR2 (germline): SEHNR, FQNEAQ (reference sequence). V was shortened by 5 bases and J by 5 bases, with 21 bases between the two germline ends. The DNA of the CDR3 is TGTGCCAGCAGCCCACTAGGGGGTACCCTCTTGGAGACCCAGTACTTC. Its translation is CASSPLGGTLLETQYF.

Turning to this clonotype: The junction and the germline gene differ at one end; a read error may be behind it. V gene TRBV4-3 combines with J gene TRBJ2-7, with TRBD2 matching over 15 bases. The germline V gene has CDR1 LGHNA and CDR2 YSLEER. The CDR3 is 17 residues long. CDR3 DNA sequence: TGCGCCAGCAGCCGAGAAGGGACTAGCGGGAGGTACAATGAGCAGCTCTTC. Protein sequence: CASSREGTSGRYNEQLF.

Concerning this clonotype itself: This clone may be a read error of a much larger clone one base away. The chain uses TRBV28 and TRBJ2-1; D call uncertain. CDR1 is MDHEN and CDR2 is SYDVKM in the germline V gene. The CDR3 contains 15 residues. CDR3 sequence: CTSSLYPETYNEQFF. The CDR3 DNA is TGTACCAGCAGTTTATATCCAGAGACCTACAATGAGCAGTTCTTC.

This clonotype appeared a few times. The rearrangement uses TRBV10-2 and TRBJ1-4; D remains ambiguous. The CDR3 extends over 13 amino acids. Trimming removed 7 bases from V and 8 bases from J, with 14 bases in between. Looked up from germline, CDR1 is WSHSY and CDR2 is SAAADI. Here the CDR3 DNA reads TGCGCCAGCACCCAAACTGTTACCGAAAAACTGTTTTTT. Translating it yields CASTQTVTEKLFF.

This rearrangement joins TRBV10-3 to TRBJ1-1; 8 bases align to TRBD1. The CDR3 consists of 14 residues. Germline CDR1 ENHRY, CDR2 SYGVKD. Trimming cost V 6 bases and J 4 bases; bases outside gene matches: 7. CDR3 nucleotide sequence: TGTGCCATCAGCGTGGGACAGGCGGCCACTGAAGCTTTCTTT. Protein: CAISVGQAATEAFF.

This clonotype has just a few counts. The V call is TRBV10-1, the J call TRBJ1-1; TRBD1 matches 9 bases. The V gene end was trimmed by 3 bases and the J gene end by 4 bases; junction bases not matched to a gene: 6. Germline V lookup: CDR1 WNHNN, CDR2 SYGVQD (reference sequence). CDR3 length equals 15 residues. CDR3 DNA sequence: TGCGCCAGCAGTGATTCCGGGACAGGGAGCACTGAAGCTTTCTTT. Its protein product is CASSDSGTGSTEAFF.

The CDR3, as DNA: TGTGCCAGCTCACCCACGGCCAGGGGCGGATTCTACGAGCAGTACGTC. As protein: CASSPTARGGFYEQYV. The genes are TRBV18 and TRBJ2-7; TRBD1 might be the D (6 bases). Trimming removed 3 bases at V and 3 bases at J, with 18 bases between. The CDR3 has 16 residues. The germline V gene has CDR1 KGHSH and CDR2 LQKENI.

In its sample, this clonotype was seen a few times. This rearrangement joins TRBV7-9 to TRBJ2-1; 12 bases line up with TRBD2. V was pared by 1 base and J by 0 bases, with 7 bases of the junction left unmatched. The CDR3 totals 19 residues. Germline values: CDR1 SEHNR, CDR2 FQNEAQ (reference sequence). The CDR3: CASSLDGTSGLSSYNEQFF. As DNA, the CDR3 is TGTGCCAGCAGCTTAGACGGGACTAGCGGGCTGAGCTCCTACAATGAGCAGTTCTTC. Drawing the rest from reference TRBV7-9 and TRBJ2-1, the complete variable domain is DTGVSQNPRHKITKRGQNVTFRCDPISEHNRLYWYRQTLGQGPEFLTYFQNEAQLEKSRLLSDRFSAERPKGSFSTLEIQRTEQGDSAMYLCASSLDGTSGLSSYNEQFFGPGTRLTVL.